This record looks at one TCR beta chain sequence and its context. This clonotype was detected only a few times. Which antigen it targets is not known. Within one base of it there is no much larger clone, and no base qualities were kept. Donors were roughly 40 systemically healthy Caucasian individuals from Russia aged roughly 6 to 100 years. Approximately 9.3 milliliters of peripheral blood were drawn from each donor into EDTA-treated Vacutainer tubes. Ficoll-Paque density-gradient centrifugation was used to isolate PBMCs, with at least 6.5 million per sample. Total RNA, at least 6 micrograms per sample, was extracted from PBMCs with Trizol reagent. The percentages of naive CD45RAhigh/CD27high T cells were determined by flow cytometry on a PBMC aliquot from every donor. The data stem from a study of blood T cells in healthy people across ages (dated by TCRdb to about 2015). Regarding the research as a whole: Template switching captured roughly one uniquely barcoded TCR beta cDNA molecule per two T cells in model experiments. The donors were split into four age groups: young (average around 15 years), middle-aged (around 40), aged (over 55) and long-lived (roughly 86). For two donors (one aged 18 to 30 and one aged 80 or older), the study analyzed two additional independent replicas of 1 million unique cDNA reads from the same blood draw. To avoid experimental bias, donors of different ages were spread randomly across the sequencing lanes. Age-related changes in TCR beta repertoire diversity were measured in the study by deep sequencing normalized with unique cDNA molecular identifiers. What the authors observed across the whole study: The long-lived group showed more naive CD4+ T cells, fewer expanded clones and increased TCR diversity than the aged group, suggesting age selection. The percentage of naive T cells measured by flow cytometry correlated strongly with observed TCR beta diversity. Because the CMV infection status of the donors was unknown, age-related changes in expanded clonotypes may potentially have been confounded. Conclusive comparison of naive and antigen-experienced compartments was prevented by the profiling of bulk unsorted PBMCs. Estimates of total diversity from one million sequenced T cells were regarded as lower bounds and underestimates. As age increased, observed TCR beta diversity per million T cells dropped in a roughly linear way, and a significant reduction was already evident by age 40.

The CDR3 starts with the cysteine, ends with the phenylalanine, and has 16 residues. Only the CDR3 region is kept as DNA, spanning 48 bases read in frame from base 1. The germline V gene provides CDR1 LGHNT and CDR2 FRNRAP. After removal of 2 bases from V and 2 bases from J, the junction retains 6 bases not matched to a gene. The method was 5' RACE. This sample was sequenced with an Illumina HiSeq 2500. A second PCR of about 7 to 12 cycles was run with a J-beta primer mix and a sample-barcoded 5' primer. Each TCR beta cDNA molecule received a unique molecular identifier from a template-switch 5' adaptor carrying 12 random nucleotides. At least 2.5 million CDR3-containing paired-end reads were obtained from each sample. First-strand cDNA synthesis was performed from all RNA using the Mint cDNA synthesis kit, with priming by a TRBC-specific oligonucleotide. Following uracil-DNA glycosylase treatment, all cDNA underwent a first 18-cycle PCR with the universal primers M1SS and BC2_uni_R. Per the source publication's procedure: For normalization, 1 million high-quality reads, each with a distinct molecular identifier, were randomly selected from each sample. Instead of being binned into consensus sequences, reads that shared molecular identifiers were thrown out. MiTCR, set to a Q25 quality threshold and the strictest error-elimination algorithm, was used for CDR3 identification, clonotype clustering and error correction. Lower-bound total TCR beta diversity was estimated with a nonparametric unseen species model using Euler transformation. The public reads were quality trimmed at Q25 with fastp and then assembled into clones with MiXCR by TCRdb, keeping productive beta chains. Every entry covers one CDR3 protein and lists the most common genes and DNA from its rows. It is TCRdb's table, rather than the study itself, that gives the V and J calls and clone size. The table for this sample lists fewer than 1,000,000 distinct CDR3 sequences; around 43% of them were counted only once. The top ten hold about a fifth of the sample.

The rearranged segments are TRBV12-5 and TRBJ2-1; a stretch of 7 junction bases matches TRBD1. The receptor comes from a man aged 60-69 years in good health. The sample taken for sequencing was blood. The CDR3 has the sequence CASGLNDRVTYNEQFF. The nucleotides read TGTGCTAGTGGTTTGAATGACAGGGTGACCTACAATGAGCAGTTCTTC.